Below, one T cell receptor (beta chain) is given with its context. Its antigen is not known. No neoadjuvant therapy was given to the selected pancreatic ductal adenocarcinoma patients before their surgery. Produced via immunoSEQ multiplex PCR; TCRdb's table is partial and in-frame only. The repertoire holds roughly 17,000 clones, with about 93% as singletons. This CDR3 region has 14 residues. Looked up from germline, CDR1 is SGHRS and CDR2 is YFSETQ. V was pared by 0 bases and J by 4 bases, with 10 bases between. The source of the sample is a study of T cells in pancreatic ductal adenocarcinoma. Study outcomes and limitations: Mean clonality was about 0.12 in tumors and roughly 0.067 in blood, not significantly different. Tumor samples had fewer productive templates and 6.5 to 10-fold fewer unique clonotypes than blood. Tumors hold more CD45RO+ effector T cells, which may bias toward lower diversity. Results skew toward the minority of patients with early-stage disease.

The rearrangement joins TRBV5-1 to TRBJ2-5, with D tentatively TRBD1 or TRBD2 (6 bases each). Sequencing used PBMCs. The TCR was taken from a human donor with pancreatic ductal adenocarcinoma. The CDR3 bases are TGCGCCAGCAGCTTGGGAAGGGGGGCAGAGACCCAGTACTTC. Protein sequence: CASSLGRGAETQYF. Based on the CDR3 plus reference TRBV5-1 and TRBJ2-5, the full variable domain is KAGVTQTPRYLIKTRGQQVTLSCSPISGHRSVSWYQQTPGQGLQFLFEYFSETQRNKGNFPGRFSGRQFSNSRSEMNVSTLELGDSALYLCASSLGRGAETQYFGPGTRLLVL.